The rows below give T cell receptor beta chains drawn from one sample of a study of identical twins. TCRdb processed the 5' RACE reads anew with MiXCR; each CDR3 protein has one entry. This table holds around 290,000 distinct CDR3 sequences, over 8.5% found once. These data also featured in a second study, about yellow fever vaccine responses in identical twins.

Sequencing was performed on CD8+ T cells sorted from blood. The receptors stem from a woman aged 18-29 years in good health. Both conserved end residues are part of each CDR3. D genes are given only for firm matches. Clone size appears in some rows only: once, few, many, or a class for an expanded clone.

many	TRBV11-2	NA	TRBJ1-2	11	TGTGCCAGCAGCCAGGGACCCCTGGACACCTTC	CASSQGPLDTF
NA	TRBV7-9	NA	TRBJ2-7	12	TGTGCCAGCAGCTCAAGGCCAGGGGAGCAGTACTTC	CASSSRPGEQYF
NA	TRBV2	NA	TRBJ1-4	16	TGTGCCAGCAGTGAAGGTTCAAGCGCCATTAATGAAAAACTGTTTTTT	CASSEGSSAINEKLFF
many	TRBV21-1	NA	TRBJ1-4	18	TGTGCCAGCAGCAAGGGAGGGGTAGGGGGCAAGGCTAATGAAAAACTGTTTTTT	CASSKGGVGGKANEKLFF
many	TRBV5-1	NA	TRBJ2-1	15	TGCGCCAGCACCTTGTCCCTAGAACTCTACAATGAGCAGTTCTTC	CASTLSLELYNEQFF
NA	TRBV27	NA	TRBJ2-3	12	TGTTCCAGCAGTGCCCTCCAAGATACGCAGTATTTT	CSSSALQDTQYF
NA	TRBV20-1	TRBD1	TRBJ2-7	14	TGCAGTGCAGGGACAGGGAGGGATTTCTACGAGCAGTACTTC	CSAGTGRDFYEQYF
few	TRBV30	NA	TRBJ2-7	12	TGTGCCTGGAACCACAACCACTACGAGCAGTACTTC	CAWNHNHYEQYF
few	TRBV2	TRBD2	TRBJ2-3	13	TGTGCCAGCAGTGTAGCGGGGGGGGATACGCAGTATTTT	CASSVAGGDTQYF
many	TRBV29-1	TRBD1	TRBJ2-5	14	TGCAGCGTTGATCTCACAGGGGGCCAAGAGACCCAGTACTTC	CSVDLTGGQETQYF
many	TRBV27	TRBD1	TRBJ2-7	15	TGTGCCAGCAGTTCCCCGGGACAGCTCTCCTACGAGCAGTACTTC	CASSSPGQLSYEQYF
many	TRBV11-1	NA	TRBJ2-3	15	TGTGCCAGCAGCTGGACCTTTTCTAGCACAGATACGCAGTATTTT	CASSWTFSSTDTQYF
many	TRBV29-1	NA	TRBJ2-3	14	TGCAGCGTTGTCATGGGCTTCCCCACAGATACGCAGTATTTT	CSVVMGFPTDTQYF
few	TRBV6-4	TRBD1	TRBJ2-2	15	TGTGCCAGCAGTGAAACAGGGGCGACCACCGGGGAGCTGTTTTTT	CASSETGATTGELFF
many	TRBV7-6	NA	TRBJ1-2	16	TGTGCCAGCAGCTCCGTTAGTGGAGGGGACAACTATGGCTACACCTTC	CASSSVSGGDNYGYTF
NA	TRBV20-1	TRBD2	TRBJ2-7	18	TGCAGTGCTAGAGATTCGATCGGGACTAGCGGGAGGATCTACGAGCAGTACTTC	CSARDSIGTSGRIYEQYF
once	TRBV7-6	NA	TRBJ2-5	16	TGTGCCAGCAGCTTAGGATCAAGGAGGATAGAAGAGACCCAGTACTTC	CASSLGSRRIEETQYF
NA	TRBV7-9	NA	TRBJ2-5	15	TGTGCCAGCAGCTTAGCCGTAGGGTTAGAGGAGACCCAGTACTTC	CASSLAVGLEETQYF
many	TRBV6-5	NA	TRBJ2-7	14	TGTGCCAGCAGTTACGTGGACATCTTGGGCGAGCAGTACTTC	CASSYVDILGEQYF
many	TRBV15	NA	TRBJ2-3	13	TGTGCCACCAGGGTCACCGAGGAGTTGACGCAGTATTTT	CATRVTEELTQYF
many	TRBV5-6	NA	TRBJ2-1	12	TGTGCCAGCAGCTCCGAGAACAATGAGCAGTTCTTC	CASSSENNEQFF
many	TRBV12-3/TRBV12-4	NA	TRBJ1-2	16	TGTGCCAGCAGTCAAGTAGGAATCTCCGTCGTTGATGGCTACACCTTC	CASSQVGISVVDGYTF
NA	TRBV4-3	NA	TRBJ1-2	15	TGCGCCAGCAGCCAAGAGTTCACAGTCTCTTATGGCTACACCTTC	CASSQEFTVSYGYTF
many	TRBV29-1	TRBD1	TRBJ2-1	14	TGCAGCGTTGATGGACAGGGAGGATACAATGAGCAGTTCTTC	CSVDGQGGYNEQFF
few	TRBV7-9	TRBD1	TRBJ1-2	16	TGTGCCAGCAGCTCCGGGACAGGGCTTCGAAGTAGTGGCTACACCTTC	CASSSGTGLRSSGYTF
many	TRBV20-1	NA	TRBJ1-4	14	TGCAGTGCTAGAGATACAGTCTTTGGGGAAAAACTGTTTTTT	CSARDTVFGEKLFF